The 20 T cell receptor beta chains below were found in one sample sequenced in a study of blood T cells in healthy people across ages. Together with a sample-barcoded 5' primer, a J-beta primer mix was included in a second PCR lasting roughly 6 to 12 cycles. MiXCR, run by TCRdb on the 5' RACE reads, gives a single entry per CDR3 protein. This table has fewer than 900,000 distinct CDR3 sequences, around 34% appearing once. The sample was blood. The origin of the receptors is a man between 18 and 35 years old in good health.

This clonotype was recorded at least ten times. CDR3 in DNA: TGTGCCAGCAGCTTAGTTTCGTCAGGGACAGGGAATTCAAACTATGGCTACACCTTC. Translation: CASSLVSSGTGNSNYGYTF. V usage is TRBV7-2 and J usage is TRBJ1-2; TRBD1 matches at 9 bases. Germline CDR1 and CDR2: SGHTA and FQGNSA. CDR3 length: 19 amino acids. Losses at the gene ends were 1 base for V and 2 bases for J; bases not matched to a gene: 14.

V gene TRBV5-1 combines with J gene TRBJ1-2; 11 nucleotides agree with TRBD1. The V segment lost 0 bases and the J segment 1 base; nucleotides outside the gene matches: 8. The CDR3 has 18 amino acids. Per germline, CDR1 SGHRS and CDR2 YFSETQ. The chain's CDR3 is CASSLAPGTGGNNYGYTF. The CDR3 DNA is TGCGCCAGCAGCTTGGCCCCCGGGACAGGGGGGAATAACTATGGCTACACCTTC.

This clonotype was detected ten times or more. DNA of the CDR3: TGCAGCGCAAGACAGGAGAATAACTATGGCTACACCTTC. Translating it yields CSARQENNYGYTF. The chain uses TRBV29-1 and TRBJ1-2, with D possibly matching TRBD1 (6 bases). This CDR3 has 13 amino acids. V was clipped by 7 bases and J by 1 base, with 13 bases between them. CDR1 and CDR2 from the germline V gene are SQVTM and ANQGSEA.

The chain recombines TRBV5-1 with TRBJ1-1; D may be TRBD1 (5 bases). V dropped 3 bases and J dropped 6 bases, with 15 bases sitting between them. Germline assignment: CDR1 SGHRS and CDR2 YFSETQ. The length of the CDR3 is 14 residues. In DNA form, the CDR3 reads TGCGCCAGCAGCTCCCTCGGGGGTGAGGCTGAAGCTTTCTTT. Translating it yields CASSSLGGEAEAFF.

This clonotype has more than one count but fewer than ten. J is TRBJ2-1 and V is TRBV4-1; D gene uncertain. The CDR3 consists of 16 residues. CDR1 and CDR2 (germline): MGHRA, YSYEKL. Between the trimmed V and J ends, which lost 1 base and 1 base, there was a span of 11 bases. CDR3 nucleotides: TGCGCCAGCAGCCAAGGTGGGGTTAGGTCCTACAATGAGCAGTTCTTC. It is translated as CASSQGGVRSYNEQFF.

With respect to this clonotype: A much larger clone differs by one base, so this may be a read error. Here the CDR3 DNA reads TGTGCCAGCAGCGGCACCGGGACTAGGACAGATACGCAGTATTTT. Encoded protein: CASSGTGTRTDTQYF. The chain joins TRBV12-3 or TRBV12-4 to TRBJ2-3; 8 nucleotides match TRBD2. The junction had 8 bases not matched to a gene; V was cut back by 6 bases and J by 3 bases. This CDR3 comprises 15 residues.

This clonotype came up a few times. This chain links TRBV5-4 with TRBJ2-7; unclear D gene. Trimming removed 0 bases at V and 5 bases at J, with 3 bases between. The CDR3 covers 11 residues. Germline V CDR1 and CDR2: SGHNT, YYREEE (reference sequence). The chain's CDR3 is CASSLDDEQYF. The CDR3 DNA sequence: TGTGCCAGCAGCTTGGATGACGAGCAGTACTTC.

This sequence joins TRBV27 and TRBJ1-6; no clear D. Germline CDR1 is MNHEY and CDR2 is SMNVEV (reference sequence). V lost 3 bases and J 6 bases, leaving 15 bases between the germline ends. This CDR3 comprises 16 residues. The CDR3 coding sequence is TGTGCCAGCAGTTTGTCTGTTGGGCAAGCTAATTCACCCCTCCACTTT. The encoded protein is CASSLSVGQANSPLHF.

This clonotype has ten or more counts. V gene TRBV6-6 combines with J gene TRBJ2-5; TRBD1 agrees at 9 bases. The V and J ends lost 4 bases and 4 bases, in that order; junction bases with no gene match: 7. The CDR3 length is 15 residues. Germline values: CDR1 MNHNY, CDR2 SVGAGI (reference sequence). DNA for the CDR3: TGTGCCAGCAGTTTCCCGGACAGGGGAGTAGAGACCCAGTACTTC. It codes for CASSFPDRGVETQYF.

This clonotype was seen ten or more times. This chain connects TRBV5-1 to TRBJ2-5; D is undetermined. V shed 4 bases and J shed 7 bases, with 17 bases lying between them. This CDR3 is 14 amino acids long. The germline V gene encodes CDR1 SGHRS and CDR2 YFSETQ. The CDR3: CASSPSTVMVTQYF. The CDR3 bases are TGCGCCAGCAGCCCGAGCACCGTGATGGTGACCCAGTACTTC.

The table lists this clonotype with a few counts. The chain carries TRBV7-2 and TRBJ1-1; 9 nucleotides line up with TRBD1. Germline CDR1 is SGHTA and CDR2 is FQGNSA. There are 13 residues in the CDR3. With V trimmed by 8 bases and J by 7 bases, 8 bases remained unmatched. CDR3 sequence: CASGDRVGFEAFF. CDR3 nucleotide sequence: TGTGCCAGCGGGGACAGGGTGGGATTTGAAGCTTTCTTT.

The CDR3 is CASSPPGREPQHF. CDR3 sequence (DNA): TGTGCCAGCAGCCCCCCCGGCAGGGAGCCCCAGCATTTT. V is TRBV7-2 and J is TRBJ1-5; a weak D match, TRBD1 (5 bases). The V and J ends lost 5 bases and 8 bases respectively, with 13 bases between them. The germline CDR1 and CDR2 sequences are SGHTA and FQGNSA. This CDR3 is 13 amino acids long.

J is TRBJ2-4 and V is TRBV12-3 or TRBV12-4; TRBD2 matches at 8 bases. The J segment lost 15 bases and the V segment lost 10 bases, leaving 11 bases of the junction unmatched. This CDR3 is built from 11 residues. The CDR3 reads CANSPGGYLYF. CDR3 nucleotide sequence: TGTGCCAACTCCCCGGGGGGGTACTTGTACTTC.

This clonotype was detected only once. The chain joins TRBV7-2 to TRBJ1-1; D is ambiguous. Looked up from germline, CDR1 is SGHTA and CDR2 is FQGNSA. This CDR3 region has 13 residues. V shed 5 bases and J shed 9 bases, with 16 bases lying between them. The CDR3 spells CASSVADGDQAFF. Written as DNA, the CDR3 is TGTGCCAGCAGCGTGGCAGACGGGGATCAAGCTTTCTTT. Full variable domain (outside the CDR3, taken from reference TRBV7-2 and TRBJ1-1): GAGVSQSPSNKVTEKGKDVELRCDPISGHTALYWYRQSLGQGLEFLIYFQGNSAPDKSGLPSDRFSAERTGGSVSTLTIQRTQQEDSAVYLCASSVADGDQAFFGQGTRLTVV.

This clonotype was seen repeatedly, ten times or more. The chain joins TRBV29-1 to TRBJ1-5; the match to TRBD1 covers 8 bases. Germline V gene data show CDR1 as SQVTM and CDR2 as ANQGSEA. The CDR3 has 14 residues. The CDR3, as DNA: TGCAGTGCCACCGGGACAGGAACCGATCAGCCCCAGCATTTT. Encoded protein: CSATGTGTDQPQHF.

The sample holds a few counts of this clonotype. The chain couples TRBV20-1 to TRBJ1-4, with D uncertain. The germline gives CDR1 DFQATT, CDR2 SNEGSKA (reference sequence). Trimming shortened V by 5 bases and J by 6 bases, and 16 bases separated the two germline ends. The CDR3 loop spans 14 amino acids. The CDR3 DNA reads TGCAGTGCTGAGGCGGAGGACGTCGATGAAAAACTGTTTTTT. Protein sequence: CSAEAEDVDEKLFF.

Regarding this clonotype: No conserved phenylalanine or tryptophan ends this CDR3, so it is likely a read error. This rearrangement joins TRBV3-1 to TRBJ2-7, with D maybe TRBD1 (5 bases). V lost 4 bases, J lost 0 bases, and 19 bases lay in between. CDR3 length: 17 amino acids. CDR1 LGHDT and CDR2 YNNKEL come from the germline V gene (reference sequence). The CDR3 spells CASSPQVQGKVSYEQYL. CDR3 nucleotides: TGTGCCAGCAGCCCACAGGTCCAGGGCAAGGTCTCCTACGAGCAGTACTTA.

The CDR3 DNA follows: TGTGCCAGCAGTTACTCGACTAACACCCCGGAGCAGTACTTC. Its translation is CASSYSTNTPEQYF. The chain is built from TRBV6-6 and TRBJ2-4; D might be TRBD2 (5 bases). The CDR3 extends over 14 amino acids. V was pared by 0 bases and J by 13 bases, with 16 bases between. In germline, CDR1 is MNHNY, CDR2 SVGAGI (reference sequence).

J is TRBJ2-1 and V is TRBV12-3 or TRBV12-4; 8 nucleotides align to TRBD2. V shed 6 bases, J shed 8 bases, and the junction held 12 bases outside the gene matches. The CDR3 contains 15 residues. The CDR3 loop is CASSLRGGVFYEQFF. CDR3 DNA: TGTGCCAGCAGCCTACGGGGGGGAGTTTTTTATGAGCAGTTCTTC.

About this clonotype: Possible read error: a much larger clone is one base away. This chain uses TRBV10-3 with TRBJ2-4; D possibly corresponds to TRBD2 (5 bases). From germline, CDR1 is ENHRY and CDR2 SYGVKD. The CDR3 runs to 19 residues. V gave up 0 bases and J gave up 0 bases, with 18 bases separating them. The CDR3 protein is CAISESMCRGILAKNIQYF. The CDR3 region has the DNA TGTGCCATCAGTGAGTCGATGTGTCGGGGAATACTAGCCAAAAACATTCAGTACTTC.